This T cell receptor beta chain was sequenced during a study of blood T cell repertoires in COVID-19 (dated by TCRdb to about 2020). Concerning the study at large: The collaborator samples originated in the United States, Italy and Spain and spanned the acute and convalescent phases of COVID-19. Where available, HLA class I and class II types were taken from metadata supplied by the sample provider and were not determined by assay-based typing. The sample metadata nearly always contained a de-identified subject ID, COVID-19 status, age in years and sex. The material from the prospective study consisted of cDNA or gDNA derived from T cells, B-cell-depleted T cells, or PBMCs. The repertoires were made available in a free public database intended to serve as a resource for research on the immune response to SARS-CoV-2. The dataset comprised deeply sampled blood TCRbeta repertoires from subjects exposed to, actively infected with, or recovered from COVID-19. The samples were drawn from two sources: the first 160 participants of the ongoing ImmuneRACE study, and fewer than 1,500 subjects contributed by 6 global collaborators. Study-wide findings and limitations: The quantity of clinical and demographic metadata differed by source and by participant and was supplied without curation.

The CDR3 sequence holds 17 residues, the cysteine and phenylalanine included. Only CDR3 DNA is held: 51 bases, read in frame from base 1. The germline V gene provides CDR1 SGHRS and CDR2 YFSETQ. The germline V and J ends show losses of 4 bases and 5 bases respectively, and no gene match explains 9 bases of the junction. Regarding this clone: Its antigen is still unknown. Base quality data are lacking; no much larger clone is found one base away.

In the prospective study, participants were about 18 to 100 years old, resided in fewer than 25 geographic areas of the United States, and were enrolled through a virtual design. In the prospective study, cohorts were assigned on the basis of participant-reported clinical history obtained from a screening survey and a study questionnaire. A participant counted as exposed if, within 2 weeks of entering the study, that participant had been in contact with someone who had a PCR-confirmed or clinician-diagnosed COVID-19 case. Mobile phlebotomists in the prospective study collected whole blood, serum and a nasopharyngeal or oropharyngeal swab from every participant. Over a roughly two-month period, participants in the prospective study had the option of providing additional blood draws and questionnaires. Blood samples from the prospective study were shipped frozen or at room temperature prior to DNA extraction.

TCRbeta CDR3 regions were amplified from genomic DNA using the immunoSEQ Assay, a bias-controlled multiplex PCR. In the original analysis: The number of nucleated cells in each sample was estimated by amplification of reference gene primers within the assay. Sequence reads were collapsed and filtered to measure the absolute abundance of every unique TCRbeta CDR3 rearrangement. For each sample, productive Simpson clonality was calculated as the square root of Simpson's diversity index over productive rearrangements. This immuneACCESS table, as held by TCRdb, lists in-frame sequences with V and J called but not all clones. Of the missing ones, under half trace to an unresolved V gene in checked studies; the others have no known cause. V and J calls and clone size come straight from that table; D and trimming were deduced from the DNA. For this sample the table gives approximately 150,000 clones, of which 65% to 85% were detected only once. The ten biggest clones cover approximately 5.1% of the sample.

The TCR originated in a man aged 70 or older who had been exposed to COVID-19. Sample: PBMCs or T cells enriched from blood (not recorded which). Rearrangement joined TRBV5-1 to TRBJ2-3; the junction holds 14 bases that match TRBD2. The CDR3: CASSPGTSGRKIDTQYF. The DNA reads as follows: TGCGCCAGCAGCCCCGGGACTAGCGGGAGAAAGATAGATACGCAGTATTTT. Beyond the CDR3, the reference TRBV5-1 and TRBJ2-3 genes provide the residues; the full variable domain reads: KAGVTQTPRYLIKTRGQQVTLSCSPISGHRSVSWYQQTPGQGLQFLFEYFSETQRNKGNFPGRFSGRQFSNSRSEMNVSTLELGDSALYLCASSPGTSGRKIDTQYFGPGTRLTVL.